This section outlines one TCR beta chain sequence together with its context. Its antigen is currently unknown. After removal of 1 base from V and 4 bases from J, the junction contained 3 bases not matched to a gene. CDR3 size: 15 residues. Naive CD4+ T cells were purified with Tregs depleted by CD25. Notes on the study in general: Whole repertoires were not studied in the larger cohort, only one V-J beta rearrangement. Tumor memory CD4+ T cell TCR gene usage clustered with blood and lymph node memory CD4+ cells and lymph node naive CD4+ cells.

Semi-nested PCR with Nested Universal Primer A followed constant-region reverse priming of full-length variable regions. In TCRdb, the 5' RACE reads were re-called with MiXCR into one record per CDR3 protein. The sample shows over 50,000 distinct CDR3 sequences, under 35% of them seen only once. The V and J genes are TRBV12-3 or TRBV12-4 and TRBJ1-4, with TRBD1 matching 7 bases. The clonotype was recovered from a female donor with breast cancer. The specimen was tumor-infiltrating naive CD4+ T cells sorted from the breast tumor. Subset noted: naive CD4+ T cells, CD4+CD45RA+CD25-. The CDR3 here is CASSLGDRDNEKLFF. The CDR3 DNA reads TGTGCCAGCAGTTTAGGGGACAGAGATAATGAAAAACTGTTTTTT.